These 4 T cell receptor beta chains were all obtained from the same sample, sequenced in a study of CD8+ T cells in alopecia areata. The sample's treatment: oral pan-JAK inhibitor, 5-10 mg twice daily. After isolation, RNA underwent reverse transcription to generate cDNA as the sequencing template. Clones were read by immunoSEQ multiplex PCR, and TCRdb kept only the in-frame ones, dropping some. In the table there are roughly 190,000 clones, approximately 67% of which are singletons. The sequenced sample was CD4+ T cells sorted from blood, obtained at week 49, from a patient treated with tofacitinib. The receptors stem from a human donor with alopecia areata.

The chain joins TRBV7-6 to TRBJ2-7, with D perhaps TRBD1 (6 bases). This CDR3 comprises 13 residues. Germline V gene data show CDR1 as SGHVS and CDR2 as FNYEAQ. The germline V and J ends were trimmed by 0 bases and 4 bases, with 7 bases remaining between them. For the CDR3, the DNA is TGTGCCAGCAGCTTAGCGGGGGCTTACGAGCAGTACTTC. Amino acid sequence: CASSLAGAYEQYF.

V is TRBV5-6 and J is TRBJ2-3; no clear D. CDR1 SGHDT and CDR2 YYEEEE come from the germline V gene. The CDR3 extends over 13 amino acids. Trimming shortened V by 2 bases and J by 7 bases, and 11 bases separated the two germline ends. The CDR3 loop reads CASSFTGENTQYF. The CDR3 DNA sequence: TGTGCCAGCAGCTTCACTGGAGAGAATACGCAGTATTTT.

V usage is TRBV27 and J usage is TRBJ2-3; 12 bases are a match to TRBD2. The CDR3 covers 15 residues. V shed 5 bases, J shed 6 bases, and the junction held 6 bases outside the gene matches. Per the germline V gene, CDR1 is MNHEY and CDR2 is SMNVEV (reference sequence). CDR3 region: CASSLTSGGSDTQYF. The CDR3 nucleotides are TGTGCCAGCAGTCTAACTAGCGGGGGGAGTGATACGCAGTATTTT.

Only a few counts were recorded for this clone. The DNA of the CDR3 is TGTGCCATCAAAGGGACAGACACAGATACGCAGTATTTT. Its translation: CAIKGTDTDTQYF. The chain employs TRBV10-3 and TRBJ2-3, with 7 bases identical to TRBD1. The germline CDR1 and CDR2 sequences are ENHRY and SYGVKD. Trimming removed 7 bases from V and 2 bases from J; junction bases left unmatched: 3. The CDR3 covers 13 residues.